These T cell receptor beta chains were read from a single sample in a study of cytomegalovirus exposure and HLA in healthy donors. TCRdb keeps only in-frame clones here, not all; method: immunoSEQ multiplex PCR. The data show about 130,000 clones, less than 85% seen once. Sample: PBMCs. These TCRs come from a man aged 25 to 40 in good health and CMV-seropositive. CDR3s leave out the opening cysteine and the closing phenylalanine or tryptophan.

TRBV6-1 | ASRRGAEAF
TRBV27 | ASSLYGTGGDQNEKLF
TRBV29-1 | SVDAGVNYGYT
TRBV15 | ATSRVRDYEQY
TRBV7-3 | ASSFGLAWTGELF
TRBV27 | ASSFQGKMNTEAF
TRBV27 | ASTSGTGGAGYNEQF
TRBV4-1 | ASSQVWTVKNIQY
TRBV6-6 | ASSPPTGDRNYGYT
TRBV4-1 | ASSSRRRPNYEQY
TRBV5-4 | ASSHPGGSIQGDTEAF
TRBV2 | ASSVPGLGNEQF
TRBV6-1 | ASSRAPDGEKLF
TRBV2 | ASGRTSGGPSQY
TRBV6-6 | ASSYRQGGGYT
TRBV4-1 | ASSHEPGENTEAF
TRBV7-9 | ASSLGQQGAREQF
TRBV30 | AWTRGPGNTIY
TRBV19 | ASSTSRNQPQH
TRBV7-9 | ASSLGQGGVYEQY
TRBV7-9 | SSSPGSTEAF
TRBV29-1 | SVPAGGLSSYNEQF
TRBV9 | ASSVGQLNTEAF
TRBV6-1 | ASILSGGATGELF
TRBV5-1 | ASSLDYEQY
TRBV2 | ASSALDRAVGETQY
TRBV6-1 | ASSALATSTDTQY
TRBV9 | ASSALAGGGWGTDTQY
TRBV19 | ASSEDRGYSGELF
TRBV28 | ASSFLLEGTGRPPLH
TRBV4-1 | ASSAQGEVDGYT
TRBV11-2 | ASSVSSINNEQF
TRBV9 | ASSVAPTSRGDTQY
TRBV2 | ASTGTGGGYT
TRBV14 | ASSPAGGRGYEQY
TRBV7-8 | ASSSGIAYEQY
TRBV5-1 | ASSFGQGGHNEQF
TRBV30 | AWAPQGARQY
TRBV10-1 | ASSESGTGGEQY
TRBV2 | ASIGQGLGGYT
TRBV30 | AWSRGNNSPLH